The 3 T cell receptor beta chains in this list originate from one sample, sequenced in a study of OX40 agonist ivuxolimab in advanced cancers. Profiling relied on immunoSEQ multiplex PCR, and the TCRdb table lists in-frame clones only, not all of them. The table lists fewer than 50,000 clones, approximately 80% of them singletons. This specimen consisted of CD4+ or CD8+ T cells sorted from blood, obtained in a trial of the OX40 agonist ivuxolimab. The origin of the receptors is an adult with an advanced solid tumor such as melanoma, head and neck, liver or kidney cancer.

The chain couples TRBV4-1 to TRBJ1-1, with a tentative D call TRBD1 (5 bases). The germline V gene encodes CDR1 MGHRA and CDR2 YSYEKL. The CDR3 loop spans 15 amino acids. Trimming cost V 1 base and J 5 bases, with 14 bases left between them. CDR3 nucleotides: TGCGCCAGCAGCCAAGGCTGGGGGGAAGGGACTGAAGCTTTCTTT. It specifies CASSQGWGEGTEAFF.

The V call is TRBV5-1, the J call TRBJ2-7; the match to TRBD2 covers 8 bases. This CDR3 spans 13 amino acids. Germline assignment: CDR1 SGHRS and CDR2 YFSETQ. J lost 5 bases, V lost 4 bases, and 5 bases had no gene match. CDR3 nucleotides: TGCGCCAGCAGCCGAGCGGGAGACGACGAGCAGTACTTC. It encodes CASSRAGDDEQYF.

This clone was counted a single time. The chain is built from TRBV10-2 and TRBJ2-2, with 7 bases that match TRBD1. The trim removed 6 bases at V and 2 bases at J, leaving 3 bases unmatched. The CDR3 extends over 14 amino acids. The V gene's germline CDR1 is WSHSY and CDR2 SAAADI. CDR3: CASRGQYNTGELFF. For the CDR3, the DNA is TGCGCCAGCAGGGGACAGTACAACACCGGGGAGCTGTTTTTT.